These T cell receptor beta chains were read from a single sample in a study of technical replicates of blood from several donors. Profiled with immunoSEQ multiplex PCR; TCRdb holds only in-frame clones, not every one. Among around 92,000 clones, nearly 97% were seen once, and the ten largest hold 0.2% to 0.25%. What was sequenced was T cells isolated from PBMCs. All receptors derive from a human donor in good health. CDR3s include the opening cysteine and the closing phenylalanine or tryptophan. A D gene is named only where the DNA matches it firmly. Clone size appears in some rows only: once, few, many, or a class for an expanded clone.

J | V | length | size | D | DNA | CDR3
TRBJ1-3 | TRBV28 | 14 | once | TRBD1 | TGTGCCAGCAGTTGGGGGACAGGCAGAAACACCATATATTTT | CASSWGTGRNTIYF
TRBJ2-3 | TRBV5-1 | 14 | NA | TRBD2 | TGCGCCAGCAGTGCAGGGAGGGGCACAGATACGCAGTATTTT | CASSAGRGTDTQYF
TRBJ1-2 | TRBV27 | 13 | NA | NA | TGTGCCAGCAGTGGAGACAGCCGCTATGGCTACACCTTC | CASSGDSRYGYTF
TRBJ2-1 | TRBV11-3 | 15 | NA | NA | TGTGCCAGCAGCCGAAAGTGGGGGGGCGCGGATGAGCAGTTCTTC | CASSRKWGGADEQFF
TRBJ1-1 | TRBV13 | 14 | NA | NA | TGTGCCAGCAGCTTAGGCAGGGGAAACACTGAAGCTTTCTTT | CASSLGRGNTEAFF
TRBJ2-5 | TRBV7-9 | 17 | NA | TRBD1 | TGTGCCAGCAGCTCTTGGACAGGGGGGTCTTACGGGGAGACCCAGTACTTC | CASSSWTGGSYGETQYF
TRBJ2-2 | TRBV4-2 | 16 | NA | NA | TGTGCCAGCAGCCAAGAAGCGGGTCAACTCACTGGGGAGCTGTTTTTT | CASSQEAGQLTGELFF
TRBJ2-5 | TRBV18 | 15 | NA | NA | TGTGCCAGCTCACCGTCCCCAGGGCAAGGAGAGACCCAGTACTTC | CASSPSPGQGETQYF
TRBJ2-7 | TRBV27 | 15 | NA | NA | TGTGCCAGCAGTTTACATTCTGGGAGGGGGTACGAGCAGTACTTC | CASSLHSGRGYEQYF
TRBJ1-4 | TRBV7-9 | 13 | NA | NA | TGTGCCAGCAGCTTAGAGCTATTAGAAAAACTGTTTTTT | CASSLELLEKLFF
TRBJ2-3 | TRBV11-2 | 15 | NA | TRBD1 | TGTGCCAGCAGCTTGAGTGGCCAGGGGGCAGATACGCAGTATTTT | CASSLSGQGADTQYF
TRBJ2-3 | TRBV5-1 | 13 | once | NA | TGCGCCAGCAGCTTGGTCGGCACAGATACGCAGTATTTT | CASSLVGTDTQYF
TRBJ2-3 | TRBV9 | 16 | NA | TRBD2 | TGTGCCAGCAGCGCGGGACTAGCGGGGAGCACAGATACGCAGTATTTT | CASSAGLAGSTDTQYF
TRBJ1-1 | TRBV28 | 14 | once | NA | TGTGCCAGCAGTTTATCCTCCGCAGATCTTGAAGCTTTCTTT | CASSLSSADLEAFF
TRBJ2-7 | TRBV11-3 | 15 | NA | TRBD1 | TGTGCCAGCAGCTACGATACGGGACAGGGGTACGAGCAGTACTTC | CASSYDTGQGYEQYF
TRBJ2-3 | TRBV7-3 | 17 | NA | TRBD2 | TGTGCCAGCAGCTTACTTTCCAGCGGGGGTTCCACAGATACGCAGTATTTT | CASSLLSSGGSTDTQYF
TRBJ1-1 | TRBV29-1 | 14 | NA | NA | TGCAGCTTCTCCCAGGGGACGGTGAACACTGAAGCTTTCTTT | CSFSQGTVNTEAFF
TRBJ2-7 | TRBV29-1 | 12 | NA | NA | TGCAGCGTGGCGGCGGACAGCTACGAGCAGTACTTC | CSVAADSYEQYF